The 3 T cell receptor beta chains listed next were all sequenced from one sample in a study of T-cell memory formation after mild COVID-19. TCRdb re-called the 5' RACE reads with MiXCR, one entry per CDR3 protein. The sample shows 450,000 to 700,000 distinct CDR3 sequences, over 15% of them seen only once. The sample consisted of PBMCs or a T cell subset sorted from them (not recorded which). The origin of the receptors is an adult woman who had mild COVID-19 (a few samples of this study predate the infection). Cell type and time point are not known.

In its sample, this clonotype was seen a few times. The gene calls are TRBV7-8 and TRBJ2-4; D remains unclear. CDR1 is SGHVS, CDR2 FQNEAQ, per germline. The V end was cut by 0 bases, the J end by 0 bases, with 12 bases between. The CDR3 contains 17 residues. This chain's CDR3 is CASSLASDLLAKNIQYF. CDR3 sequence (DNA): TGTGCCAGCAGCTTAGCGAGTGACCTCCTAGCCAAAAACATTCAGTACTTC. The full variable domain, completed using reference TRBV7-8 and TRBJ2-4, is GAGVSQSPRYKVAKRGQDVALRCDPISGHVSLFWYQQALGQGPEFLTYFQNEAQLDKSGLPSDRFFAERPEGSVSTLKIQRTQQEDSAVYLCASSLASDLLAKNIQYFGAGTRLSVL.

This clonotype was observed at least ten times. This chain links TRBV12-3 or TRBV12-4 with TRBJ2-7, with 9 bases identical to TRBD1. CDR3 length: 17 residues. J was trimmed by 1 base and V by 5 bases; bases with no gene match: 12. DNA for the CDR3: TGTGCCAGCAGTCCTACCCGGACAGGGGTGGGGTCCTACGAGCAGTACTTC. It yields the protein CASSPTRTGVGSYEQYF.

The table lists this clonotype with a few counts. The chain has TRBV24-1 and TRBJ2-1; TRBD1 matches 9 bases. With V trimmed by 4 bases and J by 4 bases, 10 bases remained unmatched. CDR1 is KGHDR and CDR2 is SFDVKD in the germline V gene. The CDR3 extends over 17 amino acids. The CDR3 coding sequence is TGTGCCACCAGTGACCCTAATGACAGGGGGAGGTACAATGAGCAGTTCTTC. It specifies CATSDPNDRGRYNEQFF.